The 24 T cell receptor beta chains below all came from one sample that was sequenced in a study of OX40 agonist ivuxolimab in advanced cancers. Library method: the immunoSEQ multiplex PCR assay. The table comes from immuneACCESS by way of TCRdb, which keeps in-frame sequences with V and J called. Part of the clones is missing from these tables; in studies checked, under half for an unresolved V gene and the rest for unknown reasons. For this sample the table gives about 88,000 clones, of which roughly 89% were detected only once. Around 1.5% of the sample goes to the ten largest clones. Sample: CD4+ or CD8+ T cells sorted from blood, taken in a trial of the OX40 agonist ivuxolimab. These receptors were collected from an adult with an advanced solid tumor such as melanoma, head and neck, liver or kidney cancer.

V and J are TRBV30 and TRBJ1-3, with D unresolved. Germline loops: CDR1 GTSNPN, CDR2 SVGIG (reference sequence). CDR3 size: 14 residues. As DNA, the CDR3 is TGTGCGGCCGAACGTTTCCTCTCTGGAAACACCATATATTTT. It specifies CAAERFLSGNTIYF. The whole variable domain, remainder taken from reference TRBV30 and TRBJ1-3, is SQTIHQWPATLVQPVGSPLSLECTVEGTSNPNLYWYRQAAGRGLQLLFYSVGIGQISSEVPQNLSASRPQDRQFILSSKKLLLSDSGFYLCAAERFLSGNTIYFGEGSWLTVV.

This clone was detected once. The V and J genes are TRBV5-1 and TRBJ2-3; D is unresolved. Between the trimmed V and J ends, which lost 1 base and 4 bases, there was a span of 4 bases. Germline CDR1 SGHRS, CDR2 YFSETQ. The CDR3 runs 12 residues. CDR3 in DNA: TGCGCCAGCAGCTTGAATGCAGATACGCAGTATTTT. Translating it yields CASSLNADTQYF.

This chain connects TRBV7-6 to TRBJ1-6; 8 bases line up with TRBD1. Germline V gene data show CDR1 as SGHVS and CDR2 as FNYEAQ. The J segment lost 6 bases and the V segment lost 5 bases, leaving 3 bases of the junction unmatched. CDR3 length: 14 residues. This CDR3 reads CASSLDRVNSPLHF. Written as DNA, the CDR3 is TGTGCCAGCAGCCTGGACAGGGTTAATTCACCCCTCCACTTT.

A single count supports this clone. This chain connects TRBV7-3 to TRBJ2-2; 7 nucleotides line up with TRBD1. The CDR3 is made up of 14 amino acids. The germline gives CDR1 SGHTA, CDR2 FQGTGA. The J segment lost 8 bases and the V segment lost 1 base, leaving 4 bases of the junction unmatched. CDR3 coding DNA: TGTGCCAGCAGCTTAAACAGGGGCGGAGGGGAGCTGTTTTTT. Its protein product is CASSLNRGGGELFF.

The chain carries TRBV7-9 and TRBJ2-7; D gene uncertain. CDR3 size: 14 residues. The germline gives CDR1 SEHNR, CDR2 FQNEAQ (reference sequence). Trimming removed 3 bases from V and 4 bases from J, with 13 bases in between. CDR3 DNA sequence: TGTGCCAGCAGCTTCCGGGCGCCTAGGTACGAGCAGTACTTC. Protein product: CASSFRAPRYEQYF.

This chain connects TRBV4-3 to TRBJ2-5; tentatively, D is TRBD2 (5 bases). V shed 0 bases and J shed 4 bases, with 12 bases lying between them. Germline V gene sequence: CDR1 LGHNA, CDR2 YSLEER. The CDR3 is 15 residues long. The CDR3 sequence: CASSQDWEGRETQYF. The CDR3 DNA is TGCGCCAGCAGCCAAGATTGGGAAGGGAGAGAGACCCAGTACTTC.

The chain has TRBV6-5 and TRBJ2-6; maybe TRBD2 (5 bases). Germline CDR1 and CDR2: MNHEY and SVGAGI. The CDR3 spans 14 residues. Trimming stripped 6 bases from V and 0 bases from J, with 6 bases between. CDR3 DNA sequence: TGTGCCAGCAGACGGGACTCTGGGGCCAACGTCCTGACTTTC. Protein sequence: CASRRDSGANVLTF.

This chain joins TRBV6-1 and TRBJ2-1; D is unclear. V lost 3 bases, J lost 9 bases, and 15 bases lay in between. Germline-derived CDR1 and CDR2 are MNHNS and SASEGT. The CDR3 is 14 amino acids. The chain's CDR3 is CASSDGVPMGEQFF. As DNA, the CDR3 is TGTGCCAGCAGTGATGGGGTCCCGATGGGTGAGCAGTTCTTC.

This chain uses TRBV25-1 with TRBJ2-3; TRBD2 matches at 9 bases. Germline CDR1 is MGHDK and CDR2 is SYGVNS. The CDR3 contains 14 residues. With V trimmed by 6 bases and J by 3 bases, 4 bases remained unmatched. CDR3 sequence reads: CASRPGLATDTQYF. The CDR3, as DNA: TGTGCCAGCAGACCGGGACTAGCAACAGATACGCAGTATTTT. The full variable domain, completed using reference TRBV25-1 and TRBJ2-3, is EADIYQTPRYLVIGTGKKITLECSQTMGHDKMYWYQQDPGMELHLIHYSYGVNSTEKGDLSSESTVSRIRTEHFPLTLESARPSHTSQYLCASRPGLATDTQYFGPGTRLTVL.

The rearrangement joins TRBV19 to TRBJ2-7; D could derive from TRBD1 or TRBD2 (6 bases each). CDR1 LNHDA and CDR2 SQIVND come from the germline V gene (reference sequence). Trimming stripped 10 bases from V and 6 bases from J, with 25 bases between. This CDR3 contains 15 residues. This CDR3 reads CATESGWGASGEQYF. CDR3 coding DNA: TGTGCCACCGAATCTGGGTGGGGGGCGTCGGGCGAGCAGTACTTC.

This clone was observed a few times. The V and J genes are TRBV20-1 and TRBJ2-1, with D hard to call. The CDR3 runs 11 residues. The V and J ends lost 7 bases and 7 bases respectively, with 11 bases between them. The V gene's germline CDR1 is DFQATT and CDR2 SNEGSKA (reference sequence). CDR3 sequence: CSGASWNEQFF. In nucleotides, the CDR3 is TGCAGTGGTGCAAGCTGGAATGAGCAGTTCTTC.

The rearrangement links TRBV11-1 to TRBJ1-1, with D tentatively TRBD1 (5 bases). This CDR3 region has 14 residues. Deletions cut 1 base from V and 1 base from J, with 7 bases between. CDR1 and CDR2 (germline): SGHAT, FQDESV (reference sequence). The CDR3 coding sequence is TGTGCCAGCAGCTTAGGACAGACGAACACTGAAGCTTTCTTT. The encoded protein is CASSLGQTNTEAFF.

The V and J genes are TRBV7-8 and TRBJ1-1; 10 nucleotides line up with TRBD1. J gave up 5 bases and V 5 bases, and 11 bases lay outside the gene matches. The CDR3 contains 16 residues. Germline assignment: CDR1 SGHVS and CDR2 FQNEAQ. The CDR3 reads CASSTWDRGLSTEAFF. DNA of the CDR3: TGTGCCAGCAGCACCTGGGACAGGGGTCTGAGTACTGAAGCTTTCTTT.

The V and J genes are TRBV5-1 and TRBJ1-3; 7 nucleotides align to TRBD1. This CDR3 region has 18 residues. Germline V lookup: CDR1 SGHRS, CDR2 YFSETQ. With 1 base clipped from V and 0 bases from J, the junction kept 10 bases outside the gene matches. The CDR3 reads CASSLSAGGAGSGNTIYF. The DNA of the CDR3 is TGCGCCAGCAGCTTGTCGGCAGGGGGTGCCGGCTCTGGAAACACCATATATTTT.

The chain recombines TRBV21-1 with TRBJ2-7. TRBV21-1 constitutes a pseudogene. This CDR3 is built from 14 residues. CDR3 region: CASSPSKGGHEQYF. The DNA of the CDR3 is TGTGCCAGCAGCCCTTCCAAGGGGGGACACGAGCAGTACTTC.

The rearrangement joins TRBV7-2 to TRBJ2-2; D is possibly TRBD1 (5 bases). The CDR3 is made up of 14 amino acids. Germline assignment: CDR1 SGHTA and CDR2 FQGNSA. The germline V and J ends were trimmed by 4 bases and 7 bases, with 13 bases remaining between them. The CDR3 nucleotides read TGTGCCAGCAGCTCGGCAGGGTTCGGCGGGGAGCTGTTTTTT. It codes for CASSSAGFGGELFF. Full variable domain (remainder filled in from reference TRBV7-2 and TRBJ2-2): GAGVSQSPSNKVTEKGKDVELRCDPISGHTALYWYRQSLGQGLEFLIYFQGNSAPDKSGLPSDRFSAERTGGSVSTLTIQRTQQEDSAVYLCASSSAGFGGELFFGEGSRLTVL.

The rearrangement uses TRBV10-3 and TRBJ2-5; D tentatively reads TRBD1 or TRBD2 (5 bases each). The CDR3 totals 12 residues. V lost 10 bases and J lost 5, with 14 bases in between. The germline CDR1 and CDR2 sequences are ENHRY and SYGVKD. The CDR3 protein is CATRAEGETQYF. The CDR3 coding sequence is TGTGCCACCCGAGCTGAGGGGGAGACCCAGTACTTC.

This sequence joins TRBV5-6 and TRBJ1-2; the D gene is possibly TRBD1 (6 bases). The germline V gene has CDR1 SGHDT and CDR2 YYEEEE. V was trimmed by 0 bases and J by 8 bases, leaving 11 bases between them. The CDR3 has 13 residues. The CDR3 DNA follows: TGTGCCAGCAGCTTGGTGCGGACAGAAGGCTACACCTTC. It specifies CASSLVRTEGYTF.

V usage is TRBV2 and J usage is TRBJ1-5; 10 positions agree with TRBD1. This CDR3 has 15 residues. The germline V gene encodes CDR1 SNHLY and CDR2 FYNNEI. V gave up 6 bases and J gave up 0 bases; unmatched junction bases: 2. The CDR3 sequence is CASRTGGLSNQPQHF. CDR3 bases: TGTGCCAGCAGGACAGGGGGCCTTAGCAATCAGCCCCAGCATTTT.

DNA for the CDR3: TGTGCCAGCAGCCAAGATAGAAGGACTAGCGGTAACTATCGCGGGGACGAGCAGTACTTC. It encodes CASSQDRRTSGNYRGDEQYF. The chain links TRBV14 to TRBJ2-7; 10 nucleotides align to TRBD2. Germline V CDR1 and CDR2: SGHDN, FVKESK. The CDR3 is made up of 20 amino acids. V lost 0 bases and J lost 5; bases outside the gene matches: 19.

V is TRBV10-3 and J is TRBJ2-5; 11 bases align to TRBD1. The CDR3 is 17 residues long. Germline V CDR1 and CDR2: ENHRY, SYGVKD. V shed 2 bases and J 2 bases; nucleotides not matched to a gene: 7. This CDR3 reads CAISEAPGTGGQETQYF. The DNA of the CDR3 is TGTGCCATCAGTGAGGCCCCGGGGACAGGGGGACAAGAGACCCAGTACTTC.

The rearrangement links TRBV7-9 to TRBJ2-2, with TRBD1 matching 12 bases. The CDR3 is made up of 15 amino acids. Germline V CDR1 and CDR2: SEHNR, FQNEAQ (reference sequence). Losses at the gene ends were 4 bases for V and 9 bases for J; bases not matched to a gene: 6. CDR3 region: CASSSGTGGFRELFF. The CDR3 nucleotides are TGTGCCAGCAGCTCCGGGACAGGGGGCTTCAGGGAGCTGTTTTTT.

The V and J genes are TRBV2 and TRBJ2-3; 10 positions match TRBD1. CDR1 and CDR2 (germline): SNHLY, FYNNEI. This CDR3 contains 13 residues. The junction had 0 bases not matched to a gene; V was cut back by 4 bases and J by 5 bases. This CDR3 is CASSGTGGDTQYF. DNA for the CDR3: TGTGCCAGCAGTGGGACAGGGGGAGATACGCAGTATTTT. The whole variable domain, remainder taken from reference TRBV2 and TRBJ2-3, is EPEVTQTPSHQVTQMGQEVILRCVPISNHLYFYWYRQILGQKVEFLVSFYNNEISEKSEIFDDQFSVERPDGSNFTLKIRSTKLEDSAMYFCASSGTGGDTQYFGPGTRLTVL.

The chain carries TRBV11-2 and TRBJ2-5; D is ambiguous. The CDR3 runs 11 residues. Trimming shortened V by 4 bases and J by 6 bases, and 6 bases separated the two germline ends. Germline V CDR1 and CDR2: SGHAT, FQNNGV. In DNA, the CDR3 is TGTGCCAGCAGCTACGACAAGACCCAGTACTTC. It encodes CASSYDKTQYF.